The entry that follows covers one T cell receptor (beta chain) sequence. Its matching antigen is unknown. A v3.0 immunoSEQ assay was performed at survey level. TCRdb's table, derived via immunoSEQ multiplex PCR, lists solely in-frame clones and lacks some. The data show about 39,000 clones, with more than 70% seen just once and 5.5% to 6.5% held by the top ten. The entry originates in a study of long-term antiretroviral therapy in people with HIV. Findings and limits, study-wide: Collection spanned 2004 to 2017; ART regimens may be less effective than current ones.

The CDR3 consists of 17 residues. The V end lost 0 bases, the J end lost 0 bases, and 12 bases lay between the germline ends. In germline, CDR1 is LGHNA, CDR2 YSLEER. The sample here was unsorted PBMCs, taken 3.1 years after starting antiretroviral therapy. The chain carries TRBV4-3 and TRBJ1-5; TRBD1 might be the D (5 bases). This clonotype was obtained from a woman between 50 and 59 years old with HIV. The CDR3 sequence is CASSQDWTIHSNQPQHF. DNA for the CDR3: TGCGCCAGCAGCCAAGATTGGACAATCCATAGCAATCAGCCCCAGCATTTT.